This TCR beta chain was sequenced during a study of blood T cell repertoires in COVID-19 (dated by TCRdb to about 2020). Notes on the research overall: Samples from collaborators originated in the United States, Italy and Spain and spanned both the acute and convalescent phases of COVID-19. The material from the prospective study consisted of cDNA or gDNA derived from T cells, B-cell-depleted T cells, or PBMCs. The dataset comprised deeply sampled blood TCRbeta repertoires from subjects exposed to, actively infected with, or recovered from COVID-19. The repertoires were made available in a free public database intended to serve as a resource for research on the immune response to SARS-CoV-2. The samples were drawn from two sources: the first 160 participants of the ongoing ImmuneRACE study, and over 1,000 subjects contributed by 6 global collaborators. Sample metadata almost always included a de-identified subject ID, COVID-19 status, age in years and sex. HLA class I and class II types, where available, came from metadata supplied by the sample provider rather than from assay-based typing.

TCRbeta CDR3 regions were amplified from genomic DNA by means of the immunoSEQ Assay, a bias-controlled multiplex PCR. As for the authors' bioinformatics: The number of nucleated cells in each sample was estimated by amplification of reference gene primers within the assay. To quantify the absolute abundance of each unique TCRbeta CDR3 rearrangement, sequence reads were collapsed and filtered. For each sample, productive Simpson clonality was calculated by taking the square root of Simpson's diversity index across productive rearrangements. Not all clones reach the TCRdb copy of this immuneACCESS table, which keeps in-frame sequences only. Checked studies attribute under half of the gap to unresolved V genes and leave the rest unexplained. V and J calls and clone size are those listed in that table; D and trimming were worked out from the DNA. For this sample the table gives 98,000 or so clones, of which more than 85% were detected only once. The top ten clonotypes cover 6% of the sample.

Comment on this clone: Its antigen remains undetermined. Base qualities were left out, and no much larger clone turns up one base away.

The paper's findings and limits, for the study overall: The quantity of clinical and demographic metadata differed by source and by participant and was supplied without curation.

Collaborating institutions collected whole blood in K2EDTA tubes following their own protocols. For TCRbeta analysis, collaborators shipped samples in one of three forms: frozen whole blood, isolated PBMCs, or DNA extracted from either of those sample types. Sequences SGHVS (CDR1) and FNYEAQ (CDR2) are obtained from the germline V gene. The germline ends are 6 bases apart after V is trimmed by 1 base and J by 4 bases. The CDR3 holds 13 amino acids from the cysteine to the phenylalanine. The retained sequence is limited to the CDR3, 39 bases, with the frame set at the first base. The material sequenced was peripheral blood. The sequence is built from TRBV7-6 and TRBJ2-3, and the D gene may be TRBD2, 6 bases matching. This receptor was obtained from a human donor in a cohort sampled during active COVID-19. The CDR3 protein sequence reads: CASSLGRADTQYF. The sequenced DNA is TGTGCCAGCAGCTTAGGGAGGGCAGATACGCAGTATTTT.